The clone carrying this TCR beta chain has more than one count but fewer than ten. Its target is unknown. The data belong to a study of T-cell reconstitution after alpha-beta-depleted transplantation in children. Overall study findings and caveats: Reportedly, alpha-beta T cells present about two months post-transplant originated from several hundred expanded clones of graft origin. From surviving recipient T cells and thymic progenitors came the high day-60 TCRbeta diversity observed in some patients.

During its preparation, the TCRbeta library received unique molecular identifiers. One entry per CDR3 protein results from TCRdb running MiXCR on the PCR reads. The table records approximately 250,000 distinct CDR3 sequences, about a quarter of them present only once. Germline assignment: CDR1 SGHVS and CDR2 FNYEAQ. The CDR3 totals 15 residues. The junction had 4 bases not matched to a gene; V was cut back by 5 bases and J by 9 bases. The sequence was obtained from a girl aged 2 to 10 with Fanconi anemia, due to receive a stem cell transplant. The starting material was PBMCs, obtained before TCRalphabeta/CD19-depleted stem cell transplant. The chain uses TRBV7-6 and TRBJ2-1, with 16 bases matching TRBD2. The CDR3, as DNA: TGTGCCAGCAGCGGCGGGACTAGCGGGGGGGTTGAGCAGTTCTTC. It encodes CASSGGTSGGVEQFF.